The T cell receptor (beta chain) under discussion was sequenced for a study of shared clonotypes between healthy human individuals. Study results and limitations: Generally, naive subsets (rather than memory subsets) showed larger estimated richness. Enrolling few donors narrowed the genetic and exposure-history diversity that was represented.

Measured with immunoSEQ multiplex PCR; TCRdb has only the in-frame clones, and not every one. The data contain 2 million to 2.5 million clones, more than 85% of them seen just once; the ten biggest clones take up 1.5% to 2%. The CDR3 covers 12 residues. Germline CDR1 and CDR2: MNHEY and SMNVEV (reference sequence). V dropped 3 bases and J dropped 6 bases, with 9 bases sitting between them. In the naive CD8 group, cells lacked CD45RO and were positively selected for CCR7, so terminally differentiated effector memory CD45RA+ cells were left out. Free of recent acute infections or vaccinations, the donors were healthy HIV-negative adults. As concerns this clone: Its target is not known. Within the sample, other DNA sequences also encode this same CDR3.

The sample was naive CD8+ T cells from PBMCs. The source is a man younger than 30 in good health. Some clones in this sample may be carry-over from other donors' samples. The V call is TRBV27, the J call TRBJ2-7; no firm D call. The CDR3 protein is CASSFLSGEQYF. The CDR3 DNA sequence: TGTGCCAGCAGTTTCCTCTCGGGCGAGCAGTACTTC.